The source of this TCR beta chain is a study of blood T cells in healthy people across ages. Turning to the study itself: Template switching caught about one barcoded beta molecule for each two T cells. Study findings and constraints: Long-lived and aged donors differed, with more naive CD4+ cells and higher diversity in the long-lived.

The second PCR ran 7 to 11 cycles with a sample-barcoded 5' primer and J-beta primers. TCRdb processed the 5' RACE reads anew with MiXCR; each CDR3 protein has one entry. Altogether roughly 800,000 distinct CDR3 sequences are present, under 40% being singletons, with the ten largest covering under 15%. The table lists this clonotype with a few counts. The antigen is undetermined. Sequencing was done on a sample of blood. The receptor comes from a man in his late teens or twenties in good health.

DNA of the CDR3: TGTGCCAGCAGCATCCCTCCGGGGACTGAAGCTTTCTTT. It specifies CASSIPPGTEAFF. V is TRBV7-2 and J is TRBJ1-1; no definite D call. This CDR3 has 13 amino acids. The V end was cut by 5 bases, the J end by 5 bases, with 12 bases between. Germline V gene lookup returns CDR1 SGHTA and CDR2 FQGNSA. The full variable domain, in which reference TRBV7-2 and TRBJ1-1 provide the parts outside the CDR3, is GAGVSQSPSNKVTEKGKDVELRCDPISGHTALYWYRQSLGQGLEFLIYFQGNSAPDKSGLPSDRFSAERTGGSVSTLTIQRTQQEDSAVYLCASSIPPGTEAFFGQGTRLTVV.